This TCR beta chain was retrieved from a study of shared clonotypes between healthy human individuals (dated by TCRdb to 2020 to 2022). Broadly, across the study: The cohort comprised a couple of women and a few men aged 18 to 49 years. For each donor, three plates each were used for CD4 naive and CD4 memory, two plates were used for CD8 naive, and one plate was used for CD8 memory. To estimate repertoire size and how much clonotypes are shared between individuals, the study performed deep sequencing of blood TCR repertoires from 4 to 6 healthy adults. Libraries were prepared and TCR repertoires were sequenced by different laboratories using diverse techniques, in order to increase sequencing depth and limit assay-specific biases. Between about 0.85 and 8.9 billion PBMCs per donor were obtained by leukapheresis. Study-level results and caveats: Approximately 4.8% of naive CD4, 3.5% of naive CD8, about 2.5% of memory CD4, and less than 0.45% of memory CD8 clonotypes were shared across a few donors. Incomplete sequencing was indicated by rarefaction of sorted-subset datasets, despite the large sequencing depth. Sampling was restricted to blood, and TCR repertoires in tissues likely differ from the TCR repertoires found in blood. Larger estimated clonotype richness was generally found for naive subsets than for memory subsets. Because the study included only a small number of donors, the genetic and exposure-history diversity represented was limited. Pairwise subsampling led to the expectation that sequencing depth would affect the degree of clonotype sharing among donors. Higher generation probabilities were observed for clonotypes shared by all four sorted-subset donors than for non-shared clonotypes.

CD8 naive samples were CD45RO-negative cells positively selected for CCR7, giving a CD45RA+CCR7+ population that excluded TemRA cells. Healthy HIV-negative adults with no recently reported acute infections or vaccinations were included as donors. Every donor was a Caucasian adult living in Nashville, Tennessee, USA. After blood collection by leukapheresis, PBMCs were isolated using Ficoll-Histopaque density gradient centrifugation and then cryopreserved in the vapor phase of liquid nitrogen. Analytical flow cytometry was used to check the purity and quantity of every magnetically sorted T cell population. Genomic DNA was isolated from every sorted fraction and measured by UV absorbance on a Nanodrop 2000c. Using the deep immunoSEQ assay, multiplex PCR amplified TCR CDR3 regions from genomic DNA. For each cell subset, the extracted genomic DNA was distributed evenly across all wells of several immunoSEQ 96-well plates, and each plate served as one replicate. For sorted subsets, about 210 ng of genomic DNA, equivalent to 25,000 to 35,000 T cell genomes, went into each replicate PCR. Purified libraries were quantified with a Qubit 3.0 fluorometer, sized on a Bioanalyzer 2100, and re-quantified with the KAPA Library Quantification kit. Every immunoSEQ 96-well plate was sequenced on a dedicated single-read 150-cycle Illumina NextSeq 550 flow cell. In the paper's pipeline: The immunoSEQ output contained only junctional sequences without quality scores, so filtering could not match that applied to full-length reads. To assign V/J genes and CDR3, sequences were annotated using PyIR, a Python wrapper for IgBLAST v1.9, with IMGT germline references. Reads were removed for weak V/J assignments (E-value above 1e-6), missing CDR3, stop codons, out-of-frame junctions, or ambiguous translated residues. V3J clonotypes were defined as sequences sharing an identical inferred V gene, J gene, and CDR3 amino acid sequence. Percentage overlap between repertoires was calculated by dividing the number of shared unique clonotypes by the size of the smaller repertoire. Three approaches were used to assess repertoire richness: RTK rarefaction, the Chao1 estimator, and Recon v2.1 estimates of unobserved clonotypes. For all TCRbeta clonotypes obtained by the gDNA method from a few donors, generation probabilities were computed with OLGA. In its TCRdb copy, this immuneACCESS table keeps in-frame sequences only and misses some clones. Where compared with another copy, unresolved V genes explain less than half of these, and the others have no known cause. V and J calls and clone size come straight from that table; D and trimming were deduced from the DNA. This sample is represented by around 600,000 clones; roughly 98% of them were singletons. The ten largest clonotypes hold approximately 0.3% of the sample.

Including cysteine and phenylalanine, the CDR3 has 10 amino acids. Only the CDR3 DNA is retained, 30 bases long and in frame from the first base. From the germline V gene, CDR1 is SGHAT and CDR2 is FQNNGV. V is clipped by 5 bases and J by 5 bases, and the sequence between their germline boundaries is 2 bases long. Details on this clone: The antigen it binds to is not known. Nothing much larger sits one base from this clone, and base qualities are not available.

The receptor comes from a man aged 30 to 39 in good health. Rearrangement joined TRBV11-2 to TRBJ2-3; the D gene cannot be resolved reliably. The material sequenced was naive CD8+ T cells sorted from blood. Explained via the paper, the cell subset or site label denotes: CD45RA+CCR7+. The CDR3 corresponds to CASSEDTQYF. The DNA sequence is TGTGCCAGCAGCGAAGATACGCAGTATTTT.